These 4 T cell receptor beta chains share one sample of origin, sequenced in a study of T cell responses to AZD1222 COVID-19 vaccine. Produced via immunoSEQ multiplex PCR; TCRdb's table is partial and in-frame only. Among around 110,000 clones listed, 85% to 95% were seen once. Sequenced here: peripheral blood, sampled on day 0 of AZD1222 vaccination. The receptors were gathered from an adult in good health.

This clone was seen only once. This chain links TRBV27 with TRBJ2-2, with TRBD2 matching over 9 bases. Per germline, CDR1 MNHEY and CDR2 SMNVEV (reference sequence). The V and J ends lost 10 bases and 5 bases, in that order; junction bases with no gene match: 14. CDR3 length: 16 residues. CDR3 bases: TGTGCCACCTCCCCCTACCTAGCGGGAATTACCGGGGAGCTGTTTTTT. Protein product: CATSPYLAGITGELFF.

V and J are TRBV20-1 and TRBJ1-1, with D unclear. Germline V gene lookup returns CDR1 DFQATT and CDR2 SNEGSKA (reference sequence). V lost 3 bases, J lost 0 bases, and 8 bases lay in between. The CDR3 is made up of 13 amino acids. For the CDR3, the DNA is TGCAGTGCTAGTCGCACATTGAACACTGAAGCTTTCTTT. Residues: CSASRTLNTEAFF.

The V call is TRBV5-1, the J call TRBJ1-5, with D perhaps matching TRBD1 (5 bases). The CDR3 is made up of 14 amino acids. Trimming shortened V by 0 bases and J by 4 bases, and 8 bases separated the two germline ends. The germline CDR1 and CDR2 sequences are SGHRS and YFSETQ. The CDR3 spells CASSLGQRNQPQHF. The CDR3 nucleotides read TGCGCCAGCAGCTTGGGACAGCGGAATCAGCCCCAGCATTTT.

The J gene is TRBJ1-1, the V gene TRBV15; the match to TRBD1 covers 9 bases. Trimming removed 4 bases from V and 3 bases from J; junction bases left unmatched: 3. In germline, CDR1 is LNHNV, CDR2 YYDKDF (reference sequence). The CDR3 has 14 amino acids. CDR3 residues: CATSNDRGYTEAFF. DNA for the CDR3: TGTGCCACCAGCAACGACAGGGGGTACACTGAAGCTTTCTTT.